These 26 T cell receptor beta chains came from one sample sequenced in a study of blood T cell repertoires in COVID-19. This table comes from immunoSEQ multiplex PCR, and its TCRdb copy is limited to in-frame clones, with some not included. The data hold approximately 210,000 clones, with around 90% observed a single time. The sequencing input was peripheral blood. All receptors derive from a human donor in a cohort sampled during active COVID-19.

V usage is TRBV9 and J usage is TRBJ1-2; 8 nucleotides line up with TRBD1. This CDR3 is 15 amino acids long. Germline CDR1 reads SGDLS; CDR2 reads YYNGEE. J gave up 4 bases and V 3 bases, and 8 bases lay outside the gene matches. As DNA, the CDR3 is TGTGCCAGCAGCGCCGGCCCGGGACAGGTCTATGGCTACACCTTC. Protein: CASSAGPGQVYGYTF.

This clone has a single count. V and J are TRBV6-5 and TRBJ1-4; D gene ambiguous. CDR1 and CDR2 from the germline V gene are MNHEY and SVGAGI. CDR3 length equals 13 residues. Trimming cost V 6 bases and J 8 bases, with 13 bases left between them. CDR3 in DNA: TGTGCCAGCAGAGGTCCTGGGAGGGAAAAACTGTTTTTT. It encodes CASRGPGREKLFF.

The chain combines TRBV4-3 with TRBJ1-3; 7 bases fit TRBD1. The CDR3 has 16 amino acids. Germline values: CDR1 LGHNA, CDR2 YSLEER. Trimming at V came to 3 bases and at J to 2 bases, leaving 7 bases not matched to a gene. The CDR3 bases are TGCGCCAGCAGCCAGGACAGGAAAATAACTGGAAACACCATATATTTT. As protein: CASSQDRKITGNTIYF.

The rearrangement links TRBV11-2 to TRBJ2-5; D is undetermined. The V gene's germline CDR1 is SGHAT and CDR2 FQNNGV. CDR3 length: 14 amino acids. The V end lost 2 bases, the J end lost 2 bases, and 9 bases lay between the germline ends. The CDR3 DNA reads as TGTGCCAGCAGCTTAACCGATACTCAAGAGACCCAGTACTTC. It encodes CASSLTDTQETQYF.

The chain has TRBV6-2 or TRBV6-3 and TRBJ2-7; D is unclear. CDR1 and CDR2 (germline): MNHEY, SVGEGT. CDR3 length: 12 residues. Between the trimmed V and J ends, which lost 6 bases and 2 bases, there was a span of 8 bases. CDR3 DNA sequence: TGTGCCAGCAGCACGGAGCCCTACGAGCAGTACTTC. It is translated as CASSTEPYEQYF.

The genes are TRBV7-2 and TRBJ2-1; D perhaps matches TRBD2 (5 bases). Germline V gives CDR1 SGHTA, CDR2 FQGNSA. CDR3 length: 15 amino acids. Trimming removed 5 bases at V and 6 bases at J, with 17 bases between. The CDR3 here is CASSLDLSRVNEQFF. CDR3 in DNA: TGTGCCAGCAGCCTGGACCTCTCGCGGGTCAATGAGCAGTTCTTC. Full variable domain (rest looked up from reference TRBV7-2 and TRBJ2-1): GAGVSQSPSNKVTEKGKDVELRCDPISGHTALYWYRQSLGQGLEFLIYFQGNSAPDKSGLPSDRFSAERTGGSVSTLTIQRTQQEDSAVYLCASSLDLSRVNEQFFGPGTRLTVL.

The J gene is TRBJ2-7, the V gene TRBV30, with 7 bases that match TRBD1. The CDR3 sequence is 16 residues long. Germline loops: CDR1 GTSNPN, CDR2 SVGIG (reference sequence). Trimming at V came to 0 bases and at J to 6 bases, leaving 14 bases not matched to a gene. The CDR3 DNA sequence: TGTGCCTGGAGTGTAGGCGCAGGGGGTAGGAAAGGCGAGCAGTACTTC. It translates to CAWSVGAGGRKGEQYF.

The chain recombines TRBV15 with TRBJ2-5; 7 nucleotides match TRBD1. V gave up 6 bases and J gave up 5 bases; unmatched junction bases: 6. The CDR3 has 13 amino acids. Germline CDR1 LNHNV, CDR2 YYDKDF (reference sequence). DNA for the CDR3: TGTGCCACCAGAACGGACAGGAGGGAGACCCAGTACTTC. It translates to CATRTDRRETQYF.

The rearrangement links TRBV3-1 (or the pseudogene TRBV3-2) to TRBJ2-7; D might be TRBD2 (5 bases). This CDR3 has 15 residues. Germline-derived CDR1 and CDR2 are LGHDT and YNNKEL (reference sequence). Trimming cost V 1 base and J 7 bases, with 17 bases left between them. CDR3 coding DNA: TGTGCCAGCAGCCAAGCTAGCAGCCAACTTTGGGAGCAGTACTTC. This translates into CASSQASSQLWEQYF.

CDR3: CASSQVPPGQGLTEAFF. The CDR3 DNA reads as TGCGCCAGCAGCCAAGTTCCTCCGGGACAGGGGTTGACTGAAGCTTTCTTT. The chain has TRBV4-1 and TRBJ1-1, with 10 bases lining up with TRBD1. The CDR3 is 17 amino acids. In germline, CDR1 is MGHRA, CDR2 YSYEKL. The J segment lost 5 bases and the V segment lost 1 base, leaving 10 bases of the junction unmatched.

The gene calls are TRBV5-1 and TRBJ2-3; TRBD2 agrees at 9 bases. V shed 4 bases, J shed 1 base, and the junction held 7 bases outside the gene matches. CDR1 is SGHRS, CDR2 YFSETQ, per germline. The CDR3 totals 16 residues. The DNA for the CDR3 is TGCGCCAGCAGCCCGCGGGAGGGCGGTGGCACAGATACGCAGTATTTT. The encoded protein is CASSPREGGGTDTQYF.

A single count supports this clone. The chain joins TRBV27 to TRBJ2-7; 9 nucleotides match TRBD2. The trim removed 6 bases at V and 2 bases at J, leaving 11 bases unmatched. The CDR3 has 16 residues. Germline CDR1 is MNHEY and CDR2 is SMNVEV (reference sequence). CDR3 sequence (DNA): TGTGCCAGCAGCCCCTTAAGTTCTAGCGGGACCTACGAGCAGTACTTC. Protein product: CASSPLSSSGTYEQYF.

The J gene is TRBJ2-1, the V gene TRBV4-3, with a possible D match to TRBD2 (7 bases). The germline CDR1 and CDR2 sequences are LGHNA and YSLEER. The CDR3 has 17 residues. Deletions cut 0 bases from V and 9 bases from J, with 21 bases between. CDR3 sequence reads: CASSQDGAGAGEGEQFF. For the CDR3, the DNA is TGCGCCAGCAGCCAAGATGGGGCGGGGGCCGGAGAGGGTGAGCAGTTCTTC.

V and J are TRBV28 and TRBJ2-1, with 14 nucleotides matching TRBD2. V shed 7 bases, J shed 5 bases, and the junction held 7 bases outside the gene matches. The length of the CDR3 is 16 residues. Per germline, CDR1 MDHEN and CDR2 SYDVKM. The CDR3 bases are TGTGCCAGCACCCAGGGGGGACTAGCGGGAGACAATGAGCAGTTCTTC. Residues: CASTQGGLAGDNEQFF.

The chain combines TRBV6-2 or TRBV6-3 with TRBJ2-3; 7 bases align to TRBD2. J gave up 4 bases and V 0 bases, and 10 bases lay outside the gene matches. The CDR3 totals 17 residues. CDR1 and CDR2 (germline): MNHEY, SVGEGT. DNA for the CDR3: TGTGCCAGCAGTTACTCGACGAAGGGAGGGGACCCAGATACGCAGTATTTT. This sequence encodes CASSYSTKGGDPDTQYF.

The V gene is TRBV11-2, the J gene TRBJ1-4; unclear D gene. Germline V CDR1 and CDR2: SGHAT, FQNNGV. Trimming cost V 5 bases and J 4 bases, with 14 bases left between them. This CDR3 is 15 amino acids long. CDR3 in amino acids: CASSEMAALNEKLFF. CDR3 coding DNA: TGTGCCAGCAGCGAGATGGCAGCGCTTAATGAAAAACTGTTTTTT.

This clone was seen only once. The CDR3 nucleotides are TGTGCCAGCAGTTTTTCCAGGGGTGCCTACAATGAGCAGTTCTTC. The encoded protein is CASSFSRGAYNEQFF. This sequence joins TRBV27 and TRBJ2-1, with D possibly matching TRBD1 (6 bases). V was trimmed by 3 bases and J by 2 bases, leaving 11 bases between them. CDR1 and CDR2 (germline): MNHEY, SMNVEV (reference sequence). CDR3 size: 15 residues.

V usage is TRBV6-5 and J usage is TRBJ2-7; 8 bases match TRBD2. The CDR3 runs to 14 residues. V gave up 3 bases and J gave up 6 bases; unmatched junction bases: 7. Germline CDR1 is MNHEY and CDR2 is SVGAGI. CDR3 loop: CASSYLREAGEQYF. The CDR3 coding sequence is TGTGCCAGCAGTTATTTGCGGGAGGCGGGCGAGCAGTACTTC.

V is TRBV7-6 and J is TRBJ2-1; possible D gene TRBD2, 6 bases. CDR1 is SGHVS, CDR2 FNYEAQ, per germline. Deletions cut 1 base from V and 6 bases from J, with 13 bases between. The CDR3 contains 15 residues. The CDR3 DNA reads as TGTGCCAGCAGCTTAGGGAGGCTGGGGGGCAATGAGCAGTTCTTC. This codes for CASSLGRLGGNEQFF.

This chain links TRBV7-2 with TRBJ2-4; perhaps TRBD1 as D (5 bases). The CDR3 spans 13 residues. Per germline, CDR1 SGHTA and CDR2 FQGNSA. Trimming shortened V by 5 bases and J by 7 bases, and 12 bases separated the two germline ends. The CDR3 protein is CASSLTAPNIQYF. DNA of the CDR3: TGTGCCAGCAGCCTGACAGCCCCCAACATTCAGTACTTC.

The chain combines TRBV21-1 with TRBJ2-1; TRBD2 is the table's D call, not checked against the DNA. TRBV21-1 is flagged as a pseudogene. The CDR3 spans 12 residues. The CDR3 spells CASSKTDNEQFF. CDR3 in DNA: TGTGCCAGCAGCAAAACTGACAATGAGCAGTTCTTC.

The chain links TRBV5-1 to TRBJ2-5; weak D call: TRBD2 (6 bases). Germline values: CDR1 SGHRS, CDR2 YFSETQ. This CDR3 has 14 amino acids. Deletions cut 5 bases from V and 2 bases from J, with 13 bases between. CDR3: CASRSGDSQETQYF. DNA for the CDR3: TGCGCCAGCAGATCGGGAGATTCTCAAGAGACCCAGTACTTC. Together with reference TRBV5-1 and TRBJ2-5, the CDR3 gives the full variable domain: KAGVTQTPRYLIKTRGQQVTLSCSPISGHRSVSWYQQTPGQGLQFLFEYFSETQRNKGNFPGRFSGRQFSNSRSEMNVSTLELGDSALYLCASRSGDSQETQYFGPGTRLLVL.

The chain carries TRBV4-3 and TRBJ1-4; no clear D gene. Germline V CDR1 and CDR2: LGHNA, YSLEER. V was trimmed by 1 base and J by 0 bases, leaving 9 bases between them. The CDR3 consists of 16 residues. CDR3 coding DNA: TGCGCCAGCAGCCAAGTAGTACGAGCAACTAATGAAAAACTGTTTTTT. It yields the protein CASSQVVRATNEKLFF.

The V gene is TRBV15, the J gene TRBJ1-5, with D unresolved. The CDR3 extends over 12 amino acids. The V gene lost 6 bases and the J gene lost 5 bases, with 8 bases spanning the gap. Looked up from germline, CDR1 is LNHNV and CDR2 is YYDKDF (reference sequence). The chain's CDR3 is CATSPGYQPQHF. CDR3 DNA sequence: TGTGCCACCAGTCCGGGATATCAGCCCCAGCATTTT. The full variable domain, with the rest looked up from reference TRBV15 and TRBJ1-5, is DAMVIQNPRYQVTQFGKPVTLSCSQTLNHNVMYWYQQKSSQAPKLLFHYYDKDFNNEADTPDNFQSRRPNTSFCFLDIRSPGLGDTAMYLCATSPGYQPQHFGDGTRLSIL.

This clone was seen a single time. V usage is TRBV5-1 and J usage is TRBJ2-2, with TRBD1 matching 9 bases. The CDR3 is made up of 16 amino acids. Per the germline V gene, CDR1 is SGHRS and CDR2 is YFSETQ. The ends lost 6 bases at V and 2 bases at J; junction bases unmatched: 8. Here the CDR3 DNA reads TGCGCCAGCAAGTCGGACAGGGGAGACAACACCGGGGAGCTGTTTTTT. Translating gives CASKSDRGDNTGELFF.

The CDR3 loop reads CASSPPGGETQYF. Written as DNA, the CDR3 is TGTGCCAGCAGCCCGCCTGGGGGGGAGACCCAGTACTTC. The chain couples TRBV5-4 to TRBJ2-5, with a possible D match to TRBD2 (6 bases). From germline, CDR1 is SGHNT and CDR2 YYREEE (reference sequence). Trimming shortened V by 4 bases and J by 5 bases, and 12 bases separated the two germline ends. The CDR3 is 13 amino acids.